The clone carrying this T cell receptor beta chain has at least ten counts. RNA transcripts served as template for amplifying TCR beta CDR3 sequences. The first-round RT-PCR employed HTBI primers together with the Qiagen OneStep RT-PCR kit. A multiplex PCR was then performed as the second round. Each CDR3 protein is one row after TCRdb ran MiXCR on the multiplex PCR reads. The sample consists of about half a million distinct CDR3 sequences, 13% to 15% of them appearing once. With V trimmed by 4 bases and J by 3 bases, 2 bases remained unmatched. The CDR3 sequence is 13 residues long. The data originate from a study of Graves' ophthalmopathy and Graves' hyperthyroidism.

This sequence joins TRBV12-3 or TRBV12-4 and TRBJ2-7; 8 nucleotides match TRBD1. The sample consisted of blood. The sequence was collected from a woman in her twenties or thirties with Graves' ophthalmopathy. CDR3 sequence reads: CASSSQGDYEQYF. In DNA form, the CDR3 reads TGTGCCAGCAGTTCACAGGGGGACTACGAGCAGTACTTC.